These 16 T cell receptor beta chains were all obtained from the same sample, sequenced in a study of shared clonotypes between healthy human individuals. CD45RO-negative, CCR7-selected cells formed the naive CD8 fraction, which excluded terminally differentiated effector memory CD45RA+ cells. This table comes from immunoSEQ multiplex PCR, and its TCRdb copy is limited to in-frame clones, with some not included. Of about 550,000 clones in the sample, around 95% were seen once. Sequenced input: naive CD8+ T cells sorted from blood. The receptors here all came from a woman aged 30 to 39 in good health.

V usage is TRBV11-2 and J usage is TRBJ2-4; the D is unclear. Germline V gene sequence: CDR1 SGHAT, CDR2 FQNNGV. Trimming removed 4 bases from V and 0 bases from J, with 7 bases in between. The CDR3 runs 14 residues. In DNA, the CDR3 is TGTGCCAGCAGCTCTGCCCTAGCCAAAAACATTCAGTACTTC. This codes for CASSSALAKNIQYF. Complete variable domain (other parts from reference TRBV11-2 and TRBJ2-4): EAGVAQSPRYKIIEKRQSVAFWCNPISGHATLYWYQQILGQGPKLLIQFQNNGVVDDSQLPKDRFSAERLKGVDSTLKIQPAKLEDSAVYLCASSSALAKNIQYFGAGTRLSVL.

The chain links TRBV4-1 to TRBJ2-1; D is ambiguous. The CDR3 sequence is 15 residues long. Trimming removed 0 bases from V and 5 bases from J, with 11 bases in between. The germline CDR1 and CDR2 sequences are MGHRA and YSYEKL. The CDR3 loop reads CASSQDLGRNNEQFF. CDR3 DNA sequence: TGCGCCAGCAGCCAAGATCTTGGACGCAACAATGAGCAGTTCTTC.

The J gene is TRBJ2-5, the V gene TRBV7-7, with D perhaps TRBD1 or TRBD2 (5 bases each). V lost 2 bases, J lost 7 bases, and 17 bases lay in between. Germline V gene lookup returns CDR1 SSHAT and CDR2 FNYEAQ (reference sequence). The CDR3 consists of 15 residues. CDR3 DNA sequence: TGTGCCAGCAGCTTAATGCACGAAGGGGACGGGACCCAGTACTTC. Translated: CASSLMHEGDGTQYF.

This clone was observed once. J is TRBJ1-6 and V is TRBV28; D is uncertain. Germline loops: CDR1 MDHEN, CDR2 SYDVKM. The CDR3 has 15 amino acids. The ends were cut back, 0 bases at V and 7 bases at J, with 10 bases in the middle. In DNA, the CDR3 is TGTGCCAGCAGTTTATGGTCCGGGTTGAATTCACCCCTCCACTTT. The encoded protein is CASSLWSGLNSPLHF.

This chain connects TRBV7-9 to TRBJ2-7; D might be TRBD1 (7 bases). Germline V gene sequence: CDR1 SEHNR, CDR2 FQNEAQ (reference sequence). The V end lost 5 bases, the J end lost 3 bases, and 20 bases lay between the germline ends. CDR3 length: 16 residues. CDR3 residues: CASSLGGTDKDYEQYF. The CDR3 DNA reads TGTGCCAGCAGCCTTGGGGGGACAGATAAGGACTACGAGCAGTACTTC.

The chain links TRBV30 to TRBJ2-7, with 10 nucleotides matching TRBD2. The CDR3 totals 12 residues. Germline CDR1 GTSNPN, CDR2 SVGIG (reference sequence). J gave up 5 bases and V 4 bases, and 2 bases lay outside the gene matches. The CDR3 bases are TGTGCCTGGACTAGCGGGAGCCACGAGCAGTACTTC. Translated: CAWTSGSHEQYF. Combining the CDR3 with reference TRBV30 and TRBJ2-7 gives the whole variable domain SQTIHQWPATLVQPVGSPLSLECTVEGTSNPNLYWYRQAAGRGLQLLFYSVGIGQISSEVPQNLSASRPQDRQFILSSKKLLLSDSGFYLCAWTSGSHEQYFGPGTRLTVT.

The rearrangement uses TRBV6-1 and TRBJ1-3, with D hard to call. The CDR3 loop spans 17 amino acids. V was pared by 2 bases and J by 0 bases, with 14 bases between. CDR1 and CDR2 from the germline V gene are MNHNS and SASEGT. The CDR3 DNA follows: TGTGCCAGCAGTGAACTTCTCGCCCCGTACTCTGGAAACACCATATATTTT. Translation: CASSELLAPYSGNTIYF.

This clone turned up a few times. The rearrangement links TRBV29-1 to TRBJ1-2; D is uncertain. This CDR3 contains 13 residues. The germline CDR1 and CDR2 sequences are SQVTM and ANQGSEA. V lost 6 bases and J lost 7, with 18 bases in between. In DNA form, the CDR3 reads TGCAGCGTCTCGGACGGATTATTGTTTGGCTACACCTTC. Protein: CSVSDGLLFGYTF.

This sequence joins TRBV28 and TRBJ1-1; 8 bases are shared with TRBD1. Per the germline V gene, CDR1 is MDHEN and CDR2 is SYDVKM. V was clipped by 5 bases and J by 0 bases; unmatched bases: 8. The length of the CDR3 is 16 residues. DNA for the CDR3: TGTGCCAGCAGTCTTGGGACAGGAAACATGAACACTGAAGCTTTCTTT. Residues: CASSLGTGNMNTEAFF.

This clone has only one observation. This chain connects TRBV27 to TRBJ2-7; the D gene is possibly TRBD2 (6 bases). This CDR3 is built from 14 residues. V was cut by 6 bases and J by 7 bases, with 19 bases left in between. Germline values: CDR1 MNHEY, CDR2 SMNVEV (reference sequence). This CDR3 reads CASSPGGLRGEQYF. As DNA, the CDR3 is TGTGCCAGCAGCCCCGGCGGACTACGCGGTGAGCAGTACTTC.

The chain is built from TRBV19 and TRBJ2-1; D is tentatively TRBD1 or TRBD2 (5 bases each). The V end was cut by 6 bases, the J end by 2 bases, with 11 bases between. Looked up from germline, CDR1 is LNHDA and CDR2 is SQIVND (reference sequence). The CDR3 extends over 14 amino acids. The CDR3 nucleotides are TGTGCCAGTAGCAGGGACCATGCCTACAATGAGCAGTTCTTC. Protein: CASSRDHAYNEQFF.

The rearrangement joins TRBV6-1 to TRBJ1-3; 10 nucleotides align to TRBD1. V lost 2 bases to trimming and J lost 0 bases; unmatched junction nucleotides: 4. CDR1 and CDR2 from the germline V gene are MNHNS and SASEGT. The CDR3 runs 17 residues. Here the CDR3 DNA reads TGTGCCAGCAGTGAATATTGGACAGGGGGCTCTGGAAACACCATATATTTT. As protein: CASSEYWTGGSGNTIYF.

The chain employs TRBV30 and TRBJ2-2; tentatively, D is TRBD1 or TRBD2 (5 bases each). The CDR3 runs to 15 residues. Germline CDR1 and CDR2: GTSNPN and SVGIG (reference sequence). V gave up 1 base and J gave up 6 bases, with 15 bases separating them. The CDR3 DNA follows: TGTGCCTGGAGTGGTGGAGAGGGGCTGGCCGGGGAGCTGTTTTTT. It codes for CAWSGGEGLAGELFF. Full variable domain (rest looked up from reference TRBV30 and TRBJ2-2): SQTIHQWPATLVQPVGSPLSLECTVEGTSNPNLYWYRQAAGRGLQLLFYSVGIGQISSEVPQNLSASRPQDRQFILSSKKLLLSDSGFYLCAWSGGEGLAGELFFGEGSRLTVL.

The rearrangement uses TRBV27 and TRBJ2-1; 11 bases align to TRBD2. This CDR3 is built from 15 residues. V was clipped by 5 bases and J by 2 bases; unmatched bases: 2. Germline V gene sequence: CDR1 MNHEY, CDR2 SMNVEV (reference sequence). The CDR3 protein is CASSTSGRTYNEQFF. In nucleotides, the CDR3 is TGTGCCAGCAGTACTAGCGGGAGAACCTACAATGAGCAGTTCTTC.

This chain joins TRBV4-1 and TRBJ2-7, with 7 bases fitting TRBD1. Trimming removed 1 base from V and 5 bases from J; junction bases left unmatched: 2. Germline V gene sequence: CDR1 MGHRA, CDR2 YSYEKL. This CDR3 comprises 13 residues. CDR3 sequence reads: CASSQGTGNEQYF. CDR3 sequence (DNA): TGCGCCAGCAGCCAAGGGACAGGCAACGAGCAGTACTTC.

The chain combines TRBV29-1 with TRBJ1-2; D is undetermined. Trimming removed 8 bases from V and 1 base from J, with 8 bases in between. Germline V lookup: CDR1 SQVTM, CDR2 ANQGSEA. The CDR3 loop spans 11 amino acids. As DNA, the CDR3 is TGCAGCACCCACAGTAACTATGGCTACACCTTC. Its translation is CSTHSNYGYTF.